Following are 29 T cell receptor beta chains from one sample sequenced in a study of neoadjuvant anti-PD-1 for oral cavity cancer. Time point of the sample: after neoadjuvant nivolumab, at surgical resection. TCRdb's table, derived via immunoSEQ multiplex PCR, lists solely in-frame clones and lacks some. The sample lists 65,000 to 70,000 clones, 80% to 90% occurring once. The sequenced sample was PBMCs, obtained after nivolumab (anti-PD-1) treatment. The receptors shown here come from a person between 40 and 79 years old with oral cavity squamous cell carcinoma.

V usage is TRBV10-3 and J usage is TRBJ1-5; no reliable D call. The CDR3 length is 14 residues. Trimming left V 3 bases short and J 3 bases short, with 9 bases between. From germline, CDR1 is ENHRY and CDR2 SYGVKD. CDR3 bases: TGTGCCATCAGTGACCGACTTAACAATCAGCCCCAGCATTTT. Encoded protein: CAISDRLNNQPQHF.

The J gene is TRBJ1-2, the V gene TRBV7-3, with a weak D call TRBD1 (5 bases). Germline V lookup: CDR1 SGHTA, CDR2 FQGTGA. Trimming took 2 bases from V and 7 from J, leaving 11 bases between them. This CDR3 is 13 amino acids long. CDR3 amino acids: CASSLGGYSGYTF. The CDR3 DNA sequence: TGTGCCAGCAGCTTAGGGGGGTACTCTGGCTACACCTTC.

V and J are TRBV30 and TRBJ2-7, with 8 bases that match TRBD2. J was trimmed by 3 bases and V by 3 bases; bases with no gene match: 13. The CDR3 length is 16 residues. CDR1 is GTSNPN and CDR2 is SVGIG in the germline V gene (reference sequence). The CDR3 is CAWRVSLGLGHYEQYF. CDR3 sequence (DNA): TGTGCCTGGAGGGTGAGCCTGGGACTAGGGCACTACGAGCAGTACTTC. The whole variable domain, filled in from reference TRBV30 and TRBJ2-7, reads SQTIHQWPATLVQPVGSPLSLECTVEGTSNPNLYWYRQAAGRGLQLLFYSVGIGQISSEVPQNLSASRPQDRQFILSSKKLLLSDSGFYLCAWRVSLGLGHYEQYFGPGTRLTVT.

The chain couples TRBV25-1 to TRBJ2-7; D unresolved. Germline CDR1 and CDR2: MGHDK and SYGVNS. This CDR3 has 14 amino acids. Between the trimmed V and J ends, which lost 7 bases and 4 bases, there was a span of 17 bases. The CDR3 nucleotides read TGTGCCAGCACCCCACCGGGCCCCCGATACGAGCAGTACTTC. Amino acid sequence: CASTPPGPRYEQYF.

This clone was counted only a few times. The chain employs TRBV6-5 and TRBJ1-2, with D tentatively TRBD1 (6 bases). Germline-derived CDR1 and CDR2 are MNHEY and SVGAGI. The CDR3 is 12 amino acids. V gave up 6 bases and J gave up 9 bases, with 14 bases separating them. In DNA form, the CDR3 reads TGTGCCAGCAGCCTTACAGGGCTGAGCTACACCTTC. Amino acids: CASSLTGLSYTF.

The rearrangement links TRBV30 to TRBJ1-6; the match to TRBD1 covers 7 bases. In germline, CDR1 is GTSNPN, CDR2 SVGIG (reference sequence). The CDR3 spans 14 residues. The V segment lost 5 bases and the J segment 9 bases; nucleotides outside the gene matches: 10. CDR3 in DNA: TGTGCCTGGTCTCCAGACAGGGATTTTTCACCCCTCCACTTT. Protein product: CAWSPDRDFSPLHF.

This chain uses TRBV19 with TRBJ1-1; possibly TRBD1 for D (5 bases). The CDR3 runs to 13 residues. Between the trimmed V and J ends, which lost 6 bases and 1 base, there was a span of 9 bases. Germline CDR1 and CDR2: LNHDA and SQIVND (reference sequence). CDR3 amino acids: CASSPGPNTEAFF. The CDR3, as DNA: TGTGCCAGTAGCCCAGGGCCGAACACTGAAGCTTTCTTT. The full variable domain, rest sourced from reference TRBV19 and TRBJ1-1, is DGGITQSPKYLFRKEGQNVTLSCEQNLNHDAMYWYRQDPGQGLRLIYYSQIVNDFQKGDIAEGYSVSREKKESFPLTVTSAQKNPTAFYLCASSPGPNTEAFFGQGTRLTVV.

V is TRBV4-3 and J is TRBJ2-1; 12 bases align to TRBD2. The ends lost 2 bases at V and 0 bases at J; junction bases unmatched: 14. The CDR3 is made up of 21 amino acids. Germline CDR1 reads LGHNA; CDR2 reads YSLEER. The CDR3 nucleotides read TGCGCCAGCAGCCAACGAGGGCGGGGACTAGCGGGTTTCAGCTCCTACAATGAGCAGTTCTTC. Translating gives CASSQRGRGLAGFSSYNEQFF.

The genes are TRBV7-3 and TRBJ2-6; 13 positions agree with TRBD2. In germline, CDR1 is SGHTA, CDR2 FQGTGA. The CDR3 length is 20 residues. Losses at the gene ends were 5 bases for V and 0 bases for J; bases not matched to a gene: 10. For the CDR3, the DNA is TGTGCCAGCAGCCCACTAGCGGGAGGGCCTCGAAGCTCTGGGGCCAACGTCCTGACTTTC. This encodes CASSPLAGGPRSSGANVLTF.

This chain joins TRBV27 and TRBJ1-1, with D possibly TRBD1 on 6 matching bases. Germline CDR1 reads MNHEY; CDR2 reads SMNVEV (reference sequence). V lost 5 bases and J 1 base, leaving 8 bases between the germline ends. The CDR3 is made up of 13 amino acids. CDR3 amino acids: CASSAQGNTEAFF. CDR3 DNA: TGTGCCAGCAGTGCACAGGGGAACACTGAAGCTTTCTTT.

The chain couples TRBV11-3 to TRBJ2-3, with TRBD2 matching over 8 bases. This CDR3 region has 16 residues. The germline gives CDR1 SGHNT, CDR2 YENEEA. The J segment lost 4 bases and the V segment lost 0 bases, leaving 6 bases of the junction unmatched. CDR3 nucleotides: TGTGCCAGCAGCTTAGATCAGGCGGGAGGAGCAGATACGCAGTATTTT. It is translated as CASSLDQAGGADTQYF.

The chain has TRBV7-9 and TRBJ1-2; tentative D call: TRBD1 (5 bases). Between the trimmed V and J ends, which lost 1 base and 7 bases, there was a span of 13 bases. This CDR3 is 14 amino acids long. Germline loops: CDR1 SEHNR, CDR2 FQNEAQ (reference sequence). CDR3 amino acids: CASSLEYEGSGYTF. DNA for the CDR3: TGTGCCAGCAGCTTAGAATACGAGGGGAGTGGCTACACCTTC.

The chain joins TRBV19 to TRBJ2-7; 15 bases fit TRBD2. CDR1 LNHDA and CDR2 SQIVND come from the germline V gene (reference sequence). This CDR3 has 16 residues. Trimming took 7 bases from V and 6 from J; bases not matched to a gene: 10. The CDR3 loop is CASTAGTSGGSREQYF. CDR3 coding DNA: TGTGCCAGTACCGCTGGGACTAGCGGGGGGTCGCGCGAGCAGTACTTC.

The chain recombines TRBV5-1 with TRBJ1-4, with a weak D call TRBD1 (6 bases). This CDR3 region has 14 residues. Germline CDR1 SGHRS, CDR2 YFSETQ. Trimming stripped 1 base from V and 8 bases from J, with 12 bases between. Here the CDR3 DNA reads TGCGCCAGCAGCTTGACTTATGGGGGCGAAAAACTGTTTTTT. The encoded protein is CASSLTYGGEKLFF.

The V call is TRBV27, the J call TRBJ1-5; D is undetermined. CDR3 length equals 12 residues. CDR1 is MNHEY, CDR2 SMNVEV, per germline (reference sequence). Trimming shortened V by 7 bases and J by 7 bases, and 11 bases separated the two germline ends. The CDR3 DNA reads TGTGCCAGCACCCCCCCGGGCCAGCCCCAGCATTTT. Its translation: CASTPPGQPQHF.

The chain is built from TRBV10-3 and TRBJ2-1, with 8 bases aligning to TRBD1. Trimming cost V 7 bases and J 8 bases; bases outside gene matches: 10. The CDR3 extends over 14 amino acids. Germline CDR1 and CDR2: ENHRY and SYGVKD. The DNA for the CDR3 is TGTGCCATCAATCCTCAGGGGGCGTCCGATGAGCAGTTCTTC. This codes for CAINPQGASDEQFF.

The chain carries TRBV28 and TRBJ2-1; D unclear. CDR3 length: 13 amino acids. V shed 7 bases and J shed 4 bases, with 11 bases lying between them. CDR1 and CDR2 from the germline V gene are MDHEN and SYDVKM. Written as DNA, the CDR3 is TGTGCCAGCACCATAATCGGGTACAATGAGCAGTTCTTC. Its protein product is CASTIIGYNEQFF.

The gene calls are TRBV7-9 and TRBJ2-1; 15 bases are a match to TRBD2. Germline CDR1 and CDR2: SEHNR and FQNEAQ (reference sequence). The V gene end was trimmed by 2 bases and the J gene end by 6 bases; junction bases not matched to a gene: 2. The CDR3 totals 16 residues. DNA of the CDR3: TGTGCCAGCAGCTTACGGACTAGCGGGAGGGCCAATGAGCAGTTCTTC. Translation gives CASSLRTSGRANEQFF.

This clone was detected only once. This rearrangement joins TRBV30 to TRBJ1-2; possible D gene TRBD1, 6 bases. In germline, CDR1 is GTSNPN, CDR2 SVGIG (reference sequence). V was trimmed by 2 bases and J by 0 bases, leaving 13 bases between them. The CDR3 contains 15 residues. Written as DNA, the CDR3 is TGTGCCTGGAGTCCAACAGGGCCAGCTAACTATGGCTACACCTTC. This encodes CAWSPTGPANYGYTF. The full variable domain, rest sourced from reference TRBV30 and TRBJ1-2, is SQTIHQWPATLVQPVGSPLSLECTVEGTSNPNLYWYRQAAGRGLQLLFYSVGIGQISSEVPQNLSASRPQDRQFILSSKKLLLSDSGFYLCAWSPTGPANYGYTFGSGTRLTVV.

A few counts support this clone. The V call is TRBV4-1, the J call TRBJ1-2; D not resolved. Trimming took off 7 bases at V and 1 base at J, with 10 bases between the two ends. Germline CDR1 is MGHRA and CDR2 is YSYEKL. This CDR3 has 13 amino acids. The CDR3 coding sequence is TGCGCCAGCAAAGGCTTCAGTAACTATGGCTACACCTTC. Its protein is CASKGFSNYGYTF.

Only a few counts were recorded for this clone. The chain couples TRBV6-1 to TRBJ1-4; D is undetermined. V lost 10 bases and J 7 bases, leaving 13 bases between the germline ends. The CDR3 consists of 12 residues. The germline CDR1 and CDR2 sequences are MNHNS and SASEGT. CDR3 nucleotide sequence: TGTGCCAACGCGGACGAGGCTGAAAAACTGTTTTTT. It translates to CANADEAEKLFF.

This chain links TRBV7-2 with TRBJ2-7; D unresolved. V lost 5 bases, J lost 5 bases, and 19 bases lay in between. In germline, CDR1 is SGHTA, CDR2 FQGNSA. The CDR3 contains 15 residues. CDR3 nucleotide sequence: TGTGCCAGCAGCCTCATCAGTGGGCCTCTCAACGAGCAGTACTTC. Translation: CASSLISGPLNEQYF.

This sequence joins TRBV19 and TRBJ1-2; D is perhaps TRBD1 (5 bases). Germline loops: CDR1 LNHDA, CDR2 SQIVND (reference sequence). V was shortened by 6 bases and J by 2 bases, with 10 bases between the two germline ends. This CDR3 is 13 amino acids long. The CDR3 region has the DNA TGTGCCAGTAGCCCTCGGGGCAACTATGGCTACACCTTC. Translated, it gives CASSPRGNYGYTF.

The CDR3 is CASSSSGMRGNEQFF. The CDR3 region has the DNA TGTGCCAGTAGTAGTAGCGGGATGAGGGGGAATGAGCAGTTCTTC. This chain joins TRBV19 and TRBJ2-1, with 8 bases that match TRBD2. Per the germline V gene, CDR1 is LNHDA and CDR2 is SQIVND (reference sequence). CDR3 length equals 15 residues. Germline trimming cut 4 bases from V and 7 bases from J; bases unmatched to any gene: 9.

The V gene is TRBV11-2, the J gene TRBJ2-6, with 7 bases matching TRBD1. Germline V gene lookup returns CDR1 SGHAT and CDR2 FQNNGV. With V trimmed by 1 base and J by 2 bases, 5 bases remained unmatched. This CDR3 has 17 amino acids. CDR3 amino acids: CASSLVQGTTGANVLTF. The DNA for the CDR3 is TGTGCCAGCAGCTTAGTACAGGGGACCACTGGGGCCAACGTCCTGACTTTC. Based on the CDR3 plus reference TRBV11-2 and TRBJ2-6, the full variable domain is EAGVAQSPRYKIIEKRQSVAFWCNPISGHATLYWYQQILGQGPKLLIQFQNNGVVDDSQLPKDRFSAERLKGVDSTLKIQPAKLEDSAVYLCASSLVQGTTGANVLTFGAGSRLTVL.

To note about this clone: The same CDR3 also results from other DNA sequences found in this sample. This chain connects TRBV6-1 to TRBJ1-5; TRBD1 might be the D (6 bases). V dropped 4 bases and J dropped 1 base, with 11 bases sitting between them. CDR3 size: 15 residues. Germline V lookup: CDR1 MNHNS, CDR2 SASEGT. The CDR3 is CASSVSRGSNQPQHF. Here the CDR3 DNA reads TGTGCCAGCAGTGTGTCCAGGGGAAGCAATCAGCCCCAGCATTTT.

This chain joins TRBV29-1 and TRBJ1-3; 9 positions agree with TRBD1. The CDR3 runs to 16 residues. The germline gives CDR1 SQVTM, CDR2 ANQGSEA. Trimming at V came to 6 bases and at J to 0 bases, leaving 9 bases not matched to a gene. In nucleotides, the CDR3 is TGCAGCGTCAGCCCGACAGGGGGGTCCTCTGGAAACACCATATATTTT. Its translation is CSVSPTGGSSGNTIYF.

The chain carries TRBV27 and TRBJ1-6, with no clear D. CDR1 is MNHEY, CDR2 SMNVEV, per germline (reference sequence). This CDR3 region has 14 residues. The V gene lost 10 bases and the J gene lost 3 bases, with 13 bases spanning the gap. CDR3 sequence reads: CATKGGSYNSPLHF. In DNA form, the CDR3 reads TGTGCCACCAAGGGAGGGAGCTATAATTCACCCCTCCACTTT.

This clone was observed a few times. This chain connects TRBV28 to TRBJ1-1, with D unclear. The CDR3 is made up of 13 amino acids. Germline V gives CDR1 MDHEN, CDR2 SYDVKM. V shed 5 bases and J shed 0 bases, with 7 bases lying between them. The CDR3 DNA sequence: TGTGCCAGCAGTCTTCCGATGAACACTGAAGCTTTCTTT. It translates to CASSLPMNTEAFF. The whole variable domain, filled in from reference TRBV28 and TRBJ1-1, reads DVKVTQSSRYLVKRTGEKVFLECVQDMDHENMFWYRQDPGLGLRLIYFSYDVKMKEKGDIPEGYSVSREKKERFSLILESASTNQTSMYLCASSLPMNTEAFFGQGTRLTVV.